The present entry profiles one T cell receptor (beta chain) with its context. The CDR3 has 15 amino acids. Between the trimmed V and J ends, which lost 2 bases and 2 bases, there was a span of 11 bases. The germline CDR1 and CDR2 sequences are SGHNT and YYREEE (reference sequence). The data were obtained in a study of technical replicates of blood from several donors. The protocol was immunoSEQ multiplex PCR, while the TCRdb copy is restricted to in-frame clones and leaves out a portion. The data hold under 70,000 clones, with approximately 90% observed a single time. This TCR came from a human donor in good health. Some clones in this sample may be carry-over from other donors' samples. The sample taken for sequencing was PBMCs. V gene TRBV5-4 combines with J gene TRBJ1-3; perhaps TRBD1 as D (6 bases). The CDR3 DNA follows: TGTGCCAGCAGCTTAGGGGGGGTAGCTGGAAACACCATATATTTT. It yields the protein CASSLGGVAGNTIYF.